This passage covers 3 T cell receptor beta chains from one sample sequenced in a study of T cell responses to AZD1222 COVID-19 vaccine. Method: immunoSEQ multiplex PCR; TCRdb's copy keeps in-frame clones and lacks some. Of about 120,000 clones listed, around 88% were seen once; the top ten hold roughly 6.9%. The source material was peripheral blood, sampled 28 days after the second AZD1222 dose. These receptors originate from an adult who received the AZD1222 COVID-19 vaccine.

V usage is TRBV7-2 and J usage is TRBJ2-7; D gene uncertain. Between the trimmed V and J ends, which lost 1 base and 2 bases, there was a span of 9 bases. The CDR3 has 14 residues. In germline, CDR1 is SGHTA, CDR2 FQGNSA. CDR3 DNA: TGTGCCAGCAGCTTAGGTTGGGGAACCTACGAGCAGTACTTC. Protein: CASSLGWGTYEQYF.

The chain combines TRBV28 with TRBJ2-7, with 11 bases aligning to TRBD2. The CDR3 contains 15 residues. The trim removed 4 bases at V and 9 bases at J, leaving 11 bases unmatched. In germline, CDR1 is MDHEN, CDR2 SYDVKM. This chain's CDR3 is CASSSPGSGREGQYF. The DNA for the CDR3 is TGTGCCAGCAGTTCCCCGGGTAGCGGGAGGGAAGGGCAGTACTTC.

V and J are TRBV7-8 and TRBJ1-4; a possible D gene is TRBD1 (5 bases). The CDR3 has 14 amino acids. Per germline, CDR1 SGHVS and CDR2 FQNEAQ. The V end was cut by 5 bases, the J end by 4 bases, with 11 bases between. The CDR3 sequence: CASSPTRGNEKLFF. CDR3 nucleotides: TGTGCCAGCAGCCCTACTAGGGGTAATGAAAAACTGTTTTTT.